This T cell receptor beta chain was found in a study of T cells in Graves' hyperthyroidism and ophthalmopathy. The germline V gene encodes CDR1 SGHTA and CDR2 FQGTGA. The CDR3 is made up of 19 amino acids. V lost 1 base to trimming and J lost 0 bases, with 18 bases between them. Each diagnosis drew on symptoms, thyroxine, TRAb, thyroid ultrasound and orbital computed tomography findings. Ten or more counts support this clonotype. What was amplified from RNA transcripts were TCR beta CDR3 regions. HTBI primers drove first-round RT-PCR of the TCR CDR3. TCRdb re-analysed the multiplex PCR reads in MiXCR, keeping a single row per CDR3 protein. Of roughly 500,000 distinct CDR3 sequences in the sample, roughly a quarter are singletons; the top ten hold approximately 10%.

The sequencing input was blood. This sequence originates from a woman aged 25-40 years with Graves' ophthalmopathy. This chain joins TRBV7-3 and TRBJ2-2; D may match TRBD1 or TRBD2 (5 bases each). The CDR3 bases are TGTGCCAGCAGCTTAAATGTCCTGGGGGACGGCCCGAACACCGGGGAGCTGTTTTTT. It codes for CASSLNVLGDGPNTGELFF.